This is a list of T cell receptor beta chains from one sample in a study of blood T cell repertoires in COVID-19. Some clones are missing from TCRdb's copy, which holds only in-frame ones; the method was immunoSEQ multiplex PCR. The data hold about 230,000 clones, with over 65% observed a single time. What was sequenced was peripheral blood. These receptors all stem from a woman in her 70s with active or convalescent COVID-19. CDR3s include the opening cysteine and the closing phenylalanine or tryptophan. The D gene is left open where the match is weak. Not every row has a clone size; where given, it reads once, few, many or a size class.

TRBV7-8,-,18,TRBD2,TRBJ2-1,CASSLGWDSGSSYNEQFF,TGTGCCAGCAGCTTAGGGTGGGATAGCGGGAGCTCCTACAATGAGCAGTTCTTC
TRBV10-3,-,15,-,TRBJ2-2,CAISEARVGTGELFF,TGTGCCATCAGTGAGGCCAGGGTGGGAACCGGGGAGCTGTTTTTT
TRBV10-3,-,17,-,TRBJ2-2,CAISDTTGTKNTGELFF,TGTGCCATCAGTGATACGACCGGGACAAAGAACACCGGGGAGCTGTTTTTT
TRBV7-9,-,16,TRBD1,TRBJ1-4,CASSPRGWTGVEKLFF,TGTGCCAGCAGCCCCAGGGGCTGGACAGGGGTAGAAAAACTGTTTTTT
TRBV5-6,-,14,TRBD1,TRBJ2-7,CASSWGGTGVEQYF,TGTGCCAGCAGCTGGGGAGGGACAGGGGTCGAGCAGTACTTC
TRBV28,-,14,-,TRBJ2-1,CASHTGTPTVQQFF,TGTGCCAGCCATACCGGGACTCCTACGGTTCAGCAGTTCTTC
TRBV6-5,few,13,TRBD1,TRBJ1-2,CASSAGGNYGYTF,TGTGCCAGCAGCGCAGGGGGGAACTATGGCTACACCTTC
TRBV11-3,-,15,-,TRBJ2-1,CASSGEQSSYNEQFF,TGTGCCAGCAGTGGGGAGCAGAGCTCCTACAATGAGCAGTTCTTC
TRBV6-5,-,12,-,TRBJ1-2,CASSRQVGGYTF,TGTGCCAGCAGCCGACAGGTAGGAGGCTACACCTTC
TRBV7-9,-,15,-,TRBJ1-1,CASSADRGANTEAFF,TGTGCCAGCAGCGCCGACAGAGGCGCGAACACTGAAGCTTTCTTT
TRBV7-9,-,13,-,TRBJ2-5,CASRTDLQETQYF,TGTGCCAGCAGAACCGACTTGCAAGAGACCCAGTACTTC
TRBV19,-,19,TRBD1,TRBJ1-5,CASSIQSPGTGALNQPQHF,TGTGCCAGTAGTATCCAATCTCCTGGGACAGGGGCGTTGAATCAGCCCCAGCATTTT
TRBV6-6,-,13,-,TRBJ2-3,CASSYSFTTEQYF,TGTGCCAGCAGTTACTCGTTTACTACTGAGCAGTATTTT
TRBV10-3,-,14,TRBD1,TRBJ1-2,CAISESQGAYGYTF,TGTGCCATCAGTGAGTCGCAGGGGGCCTATGGCTACACCTTC
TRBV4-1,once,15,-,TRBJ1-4,CASSHPPGTSEKLFF,TGCGCCAGCAGCCACCCTCCCGGGACAAGCGAAAAACTGTTTTTT
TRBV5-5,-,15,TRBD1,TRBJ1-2,CASSLIVGQDYGYTF,TGTGCCAGCAGCTTGATTGTGGGACAGGACTATGGCTACACCTTC
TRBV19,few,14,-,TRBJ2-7,CASSITGSSTEQYF,TGTGCCAGTAGTATCACAGGATCATCTACCGAGCAGTACTTC
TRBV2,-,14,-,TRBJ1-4,CASSGQGGDEKLFF,TGTGCCAGCTCCGGACAAGGAGGGGATGAAAAACTGTTTTTT
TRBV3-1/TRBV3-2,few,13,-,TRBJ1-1,CASSLTRDTEAFF,TGTGCCAGCAGCCTCACCCGGGACACTGAAGCTTTCTTT
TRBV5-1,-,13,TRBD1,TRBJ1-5,CASRDRFNQPQHF,TGCGCCAGCAGGGACAGGTTCAATCAGCCCCAGCATTTT
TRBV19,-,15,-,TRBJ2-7,CASSISPQGIYEQYF,TGTGCCAGTAGTATAAGCCCCCAGGGGATCTACGAGCAGTACTTC
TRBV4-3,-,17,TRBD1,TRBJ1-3,CASSQSGGLSSGNTIYF,TGCGCCAGCAGCCAATCAGGGGGCCTGAGCTCTGGAAACACCATATATTTT
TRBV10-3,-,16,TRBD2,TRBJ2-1,CAIAQVWTSGSNEQFF,TGTGCCATCGCCCAGGTGTGGACTAGCGGGAGTAATGAGCAGTTCTTC
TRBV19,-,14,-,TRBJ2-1,CASTPDDRFNEQFF,TGTGCCAGTACCCCAGACGACAGGTTCAATGAGCAGTTCTTC
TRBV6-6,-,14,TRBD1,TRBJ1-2,CASSYPGQVYGYTF,TGTGCCAGCAGTTACCCGGGACAGGTCTATGGCTACACCTTC
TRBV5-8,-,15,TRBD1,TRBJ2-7,CASSEPGQGYNEQYF,TGTGCCAGCAGCGAACCGGGACAGGGGTACAACGAGCAGTACTTC
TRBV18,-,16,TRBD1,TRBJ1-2,CASSPGGTGNNYGYTF,TGTGCCAGCTCACCGGGCGGGACAGGGAATAACTATGGCTACACCTTC
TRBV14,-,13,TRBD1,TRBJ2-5,CASSQNRGETQYF,TGTGCCAGCAGCCAAAACAGGGGAGAGACCCAGTACTTC
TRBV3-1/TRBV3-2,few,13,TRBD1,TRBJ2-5,CASDSGQGASGYF,TGTGCCAGCGATTCGGGACAGGGGGCCAGCGGGTACTTC
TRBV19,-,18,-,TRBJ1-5,CASSSRTVKHYSNQPQHF,TGTGCCAGTAGTTCTCGGACAGTTAAGCATTATAGCAATCAGCCCCAGCATTTT
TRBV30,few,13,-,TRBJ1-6,CAWSPLLNSPLHF,TGTGCCTGGAGTCCTTTGCTAAATTCACCCCTCCACTTT
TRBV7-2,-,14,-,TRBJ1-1,CASSLLIWQGWCFF,TGTGCCAGCAGCTTATTGATTTGGCAGGGGTGGTGTTTCTTT
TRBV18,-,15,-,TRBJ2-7,CASSPLEAVGYEQYF,TGTGCCAGCTCTCCCCTCGAGGCTGTTGGCTACGAGCAGTACTTC
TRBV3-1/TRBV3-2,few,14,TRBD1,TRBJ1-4,CASSTGQGHGKLFF,TGTGCCAGCAGCACGGGACAGGGGCACGGAAAACTGTTTTTT
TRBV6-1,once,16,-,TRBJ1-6,CASSEASGTYNSPLHF,TGTGCCAGCAGTGAAGCGAGCGGAACCTATAATTCACCCCTCCACTTT
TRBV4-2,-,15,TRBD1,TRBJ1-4,CASSQDRQGGEKLFF,TGTGCCAGCAGCCAAGATCGACAGGGCGGTGAAAAACTGTTTTTT
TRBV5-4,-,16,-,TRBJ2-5,CASSVQRGKEAETQYF,TGTGCCAGCAGTGTGCAGAGGGGGAAGGAAGCAGAGACCCAGTACTTC
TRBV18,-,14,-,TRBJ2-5,CASSPRYSEETQYF,TGTGCCAGCTCACCACGTTATAGCGAAGAGACCCAGTACTTC
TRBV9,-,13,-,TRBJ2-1,CASSERYYNEQFF,TGTGCCAGCAGCGAGAGATACTACAATGAGCAGTTCTTC
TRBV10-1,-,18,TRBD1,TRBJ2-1,CASTRDRGFTSSYNEQFF,TGCGCCAGCACCCGGGACAGGGGGTTTACGAGCTCCTACAATGAGCAGTTCTTC
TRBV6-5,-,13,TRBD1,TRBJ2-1,CASNGQGVNEQFF,TGTGCCAGCAACGGACAGGGGGTCAATGAGCAGTTCTTC
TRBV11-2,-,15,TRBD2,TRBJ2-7,CASSLASGLTYEQYF,TGTGCCAGCAGCTTAGCTAGCGGACTAACCTACGAGCAGTACTTC
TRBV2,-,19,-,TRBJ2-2,CASSDLGLSDLRGTGELFF,TGTGCCAGCAGTGACCTGGGACTCAGTGACCTAAGAGGCACCGGGGAGCTGTTTTTT
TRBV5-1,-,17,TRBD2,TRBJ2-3,CASSLLGLAGGADTQYF,TGCGCCAGCAGCTTGCTGGGACTAGCGGGAGGGGCAGATACGCAGTATTTT
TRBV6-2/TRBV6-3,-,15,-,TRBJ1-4,CASSSLDSGNEKLFF,TGTGCCAGCAGTTCCTTGGACAGTGGTAATGAAAAACTGTTTTTT